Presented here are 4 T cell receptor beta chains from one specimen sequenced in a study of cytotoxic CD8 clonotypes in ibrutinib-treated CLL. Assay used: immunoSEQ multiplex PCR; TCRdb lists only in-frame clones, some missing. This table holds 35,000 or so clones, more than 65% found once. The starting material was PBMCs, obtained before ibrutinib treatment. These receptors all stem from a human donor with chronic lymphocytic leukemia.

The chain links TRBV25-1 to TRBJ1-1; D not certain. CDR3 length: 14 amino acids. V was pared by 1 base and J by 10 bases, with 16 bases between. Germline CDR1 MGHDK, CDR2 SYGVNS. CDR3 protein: CASSELKGGIVAFF. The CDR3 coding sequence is TGTGCCAGCAGTGAATTAAAAGGAGGCATTGTAGCTTTCTTT.

CDR3: CASSSPGRRPQHF. In DNA, the CDR3 is TGTGCCAGCAGCAGCCCCGGACGGCGTCCCCAGCATTTT. The genes are TRBV21-1 and TRBJ1-5. TRBV21-1 is termed a pseudogene. The CDR3 is 13 residues long.

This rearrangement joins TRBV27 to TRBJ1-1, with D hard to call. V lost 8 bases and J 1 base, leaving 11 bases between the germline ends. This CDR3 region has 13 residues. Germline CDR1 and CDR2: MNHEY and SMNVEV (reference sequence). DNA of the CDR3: TGTGCCAGCTCCCCTTCAGGGAACACTGAAGCTTTCTTT. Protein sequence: CASSPSGNTEAFF.

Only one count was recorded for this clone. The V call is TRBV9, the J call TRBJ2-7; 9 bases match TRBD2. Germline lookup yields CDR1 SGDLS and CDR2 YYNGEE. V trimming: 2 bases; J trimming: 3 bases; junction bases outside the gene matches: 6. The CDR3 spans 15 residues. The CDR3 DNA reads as TGTGCCAGCAGCGTTGATGCTAGCGGGGACTACGAGCAGTACTTC. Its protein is CASSVDASGDYEQYF.